These T cell receptor beta chains were read from a single sample in a study of blood T cell repertoires in COVID-19. The protocol was immunoSEQ multiplex PCR, while the TCRdb copy is restricted to in-frame clones and leaves out a portion. The sample holds over 200,000 clones, around four fifths seen once. The sequencing input was peripheral blood. The receptors stem from a woman in her seventies with active or convalescent COVID-19. Both conserved end residues are part of each CDR3. Fields, in order: J gene, V gene, CDR3 protein.

TRBJ1-2,TRBV6-2/TRBV6-3,CASSYHSTYGYTF
TRBJ1-2,TRBV5-4,CASSHSFDFNYGYTF
TRBJ1-3,TRBV4-3,CASSLTGAGNTIYF
TRBJ1-5,TRBV7-9,CASSGDRGGNQPQHF
TRBJ2-7,TRBV30,CAWSPDRSSYEQYF
TRBJ2-1,TRBV6-5,CASILGLAGYNEQFF
TRBJ2-6,TRBV29-1,CSVQSGANVLTF
TRBJ1-2,TRBV6-5,CASSLGTGGLYGYTF
TRBJ1-2,TRBV2,CAGLGQGNYGYTF
TRBJ2-1,TRBV5-6,CASSLPLAGGYNEQFF
TRBJ2-6,TRBV30,CAWRRGRTGTGANVLTF
TRBJ2-1,TRBV28,CASSVSSGSWTGNEQFF
TRBJ1-2,TRBV29-1,CSVDRERSGYTF
TRBJ2-2,TRBV4-1,CASSPPGGLAENTGELFF
TRBJ2-3,TRBV3-1/TRBV3-2,CASSPAAEGTDTQYF
TRBJ2-7,TRBV2,CASSLDRGRTYEQYF
TRBJ2-7,TRBV4-1,CASSRPLAGGFYEQYF
TRBJ2-5,TRBV3-1/TRBV3-2,CASSRLAGQETQYF